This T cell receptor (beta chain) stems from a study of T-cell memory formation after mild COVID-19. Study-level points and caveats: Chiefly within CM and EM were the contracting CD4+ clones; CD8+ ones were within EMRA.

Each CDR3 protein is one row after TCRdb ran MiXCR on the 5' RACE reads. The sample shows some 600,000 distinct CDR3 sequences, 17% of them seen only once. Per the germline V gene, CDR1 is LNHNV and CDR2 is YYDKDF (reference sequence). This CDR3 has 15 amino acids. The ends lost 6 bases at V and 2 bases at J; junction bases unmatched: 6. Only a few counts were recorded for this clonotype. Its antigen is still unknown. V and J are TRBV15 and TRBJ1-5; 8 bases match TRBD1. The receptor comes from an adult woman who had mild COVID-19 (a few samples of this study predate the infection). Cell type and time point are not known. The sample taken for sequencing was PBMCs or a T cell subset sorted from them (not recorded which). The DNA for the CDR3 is TGTGCCACCAGTGCAGGGGGCTTGGGCAATCAGCCCCAGCATTTT. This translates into CATSAGGLGNQPQHF.